This T cell receptor beta chain was found in a study of graft-versus-host responses after intestinal transplantation. Study details: Each recipient received a multivisceral, liver-intestinal, or isolated intestinal graft. Study-level findings and limits: With peak circulating GvH clone levels came an association with early post-transplant HvG declines. The study found high graft-versus-host to host-versus-graft clonal ratios in allografts of patients with graft-donor T cell macrochimerism. The marrow of recipients harbored GvH clones, and ileum or blood showed some of them first.

TCRdb's table, derived via immunoSEQ multiplex PCR, lists solely in-frame clones and lacks some. The sample contains about 88,000 clones, approximately 94% of which appear only once. The V and J ends lost 3 bases and 6 bases respectively, with 12 bases between them. This CDR3 has 14 amino acids. CDR1 is LNHDA and CDR2 is SQIVND in the germline V gene (reference sequence). A word on this clone: Its antigen is undetermined.

This receptor was taken from a human donor who was the organ donor for an intestinal transplant. V is TRBV19 and J is TRBJ1-5; D gene ambiguous. Sample: unstimulated CD4+ T cells sorted from spleen or lymph node cells, taken before transplant. DNA for the CDR3: TGTGCCAGTAGTATCCTGGTTGAGAGTCAGCCCCAGCATTTT. This translates into CASSILVESQPQHF.